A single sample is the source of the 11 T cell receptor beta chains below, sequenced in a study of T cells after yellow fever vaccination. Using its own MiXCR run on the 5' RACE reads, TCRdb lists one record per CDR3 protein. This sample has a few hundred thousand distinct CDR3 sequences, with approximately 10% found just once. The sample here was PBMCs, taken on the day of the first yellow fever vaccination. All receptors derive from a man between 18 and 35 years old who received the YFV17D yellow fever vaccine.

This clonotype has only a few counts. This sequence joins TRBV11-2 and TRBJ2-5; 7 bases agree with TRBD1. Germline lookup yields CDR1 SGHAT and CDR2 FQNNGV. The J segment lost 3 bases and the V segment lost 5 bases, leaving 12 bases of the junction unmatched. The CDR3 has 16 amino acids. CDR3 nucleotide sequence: TGTGCCAGCAGCCGATGGGACAGAGTAGTGGAAGAGACCCAGTACTTC. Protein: CASSRWDRVVEETQYF.

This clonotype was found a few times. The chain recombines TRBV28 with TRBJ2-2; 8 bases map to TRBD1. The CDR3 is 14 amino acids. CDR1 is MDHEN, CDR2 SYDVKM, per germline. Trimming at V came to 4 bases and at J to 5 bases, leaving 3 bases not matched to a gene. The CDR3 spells CASSYRGRTGELFF. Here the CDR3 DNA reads TGTGCCAGCAGTTACAGGGGGAGAACCGGGGAGCTGTTTTTT.

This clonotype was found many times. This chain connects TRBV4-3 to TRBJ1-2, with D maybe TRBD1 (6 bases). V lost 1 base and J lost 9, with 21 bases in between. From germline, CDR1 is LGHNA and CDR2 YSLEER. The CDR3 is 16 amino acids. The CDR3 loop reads CASSQGGGREFVSYTF. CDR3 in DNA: TGCGCCAGCAGCCAAGGGGGGGGCAGGGAGTTTGTGAGCTACACCTTC.

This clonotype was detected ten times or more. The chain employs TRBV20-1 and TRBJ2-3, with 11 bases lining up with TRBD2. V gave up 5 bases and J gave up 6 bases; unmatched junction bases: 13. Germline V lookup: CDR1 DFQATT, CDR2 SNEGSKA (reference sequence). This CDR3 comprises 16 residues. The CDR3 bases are TGCAGTGCTCCCCAACTAGCGGGGGCGTACGGGGATACGCAGTATTTT. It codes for CSAPQLAGAYGDTQYF.

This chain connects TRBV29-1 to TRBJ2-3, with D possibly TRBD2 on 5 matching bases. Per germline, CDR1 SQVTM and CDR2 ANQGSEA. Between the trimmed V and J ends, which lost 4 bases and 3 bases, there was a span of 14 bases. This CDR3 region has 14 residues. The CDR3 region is CSVVGVRLTDTQYF. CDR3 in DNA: TGCAGCGTTGTCGGGGTCCGGTTAACAGATACGCAGTATTTT.

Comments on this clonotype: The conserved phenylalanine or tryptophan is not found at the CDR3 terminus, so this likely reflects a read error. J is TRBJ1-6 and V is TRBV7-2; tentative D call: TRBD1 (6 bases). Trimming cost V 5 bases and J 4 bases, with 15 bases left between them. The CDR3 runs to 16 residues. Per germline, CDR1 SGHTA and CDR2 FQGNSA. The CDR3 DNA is TGTGCCAGCAGCGGAGCTCTGGACAGTTATAATTCACCCCTCCACCTT. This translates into CASSGALDSYNSPLHL.

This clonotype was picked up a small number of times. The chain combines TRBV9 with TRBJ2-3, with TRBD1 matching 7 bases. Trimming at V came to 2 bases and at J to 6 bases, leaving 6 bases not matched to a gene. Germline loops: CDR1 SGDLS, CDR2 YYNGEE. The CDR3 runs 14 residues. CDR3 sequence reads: CASSVKGAGDTQYF. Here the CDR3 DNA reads TGTGCCAGCAGCGTCAAGGGGGCAGGGGATACGCAGTATTTT.

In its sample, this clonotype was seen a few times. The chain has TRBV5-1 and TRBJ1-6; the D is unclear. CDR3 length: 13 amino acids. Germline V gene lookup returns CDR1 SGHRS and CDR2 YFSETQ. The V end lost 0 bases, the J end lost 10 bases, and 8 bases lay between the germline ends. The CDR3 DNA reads TGCGCCAGCAGCTTGGGCGATCAATCACCCCTCCACTTT. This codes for CASSLGDQSPLHF.

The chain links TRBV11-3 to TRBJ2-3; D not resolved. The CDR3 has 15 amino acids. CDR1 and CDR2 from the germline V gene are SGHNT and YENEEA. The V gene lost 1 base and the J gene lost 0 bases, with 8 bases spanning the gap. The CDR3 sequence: CASSLGIGSTDTQYF. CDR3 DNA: TGTGCCAGCAGCTTAGGAATAGGGAGCACAGATACGCAGTATTTT.

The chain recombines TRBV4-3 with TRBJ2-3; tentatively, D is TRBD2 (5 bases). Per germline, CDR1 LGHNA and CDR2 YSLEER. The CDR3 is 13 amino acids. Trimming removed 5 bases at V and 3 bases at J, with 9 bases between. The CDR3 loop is CASSFRLTDTQYF. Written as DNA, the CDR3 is TGCGCCAGCAGCTTTAGACTAACAGATACGCAGTATTTT.

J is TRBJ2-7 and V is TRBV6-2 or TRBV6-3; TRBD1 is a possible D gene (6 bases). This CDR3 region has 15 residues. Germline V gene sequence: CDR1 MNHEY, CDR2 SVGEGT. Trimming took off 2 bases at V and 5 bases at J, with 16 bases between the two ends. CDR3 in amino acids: CASSYDTGTTDEQYF. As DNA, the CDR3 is TGTGCCAGCAGTTACGATACCGGGACAACAGACGAGCAGTACTTC.